Presented here are 32 T cell receptor beta chains from one specimen sequenced in a study of cytomegalovirus exposure and HLA in healthy donors. This table comes from immunoSEQ multiplex PCR, and its TCRdb copy is limited to in-frame clones, with some not included. Altogether roughly 110,000 clones are present, about 85% being singletons, with the ten largest covering 1.5% to 2%. The sample taken for sequencing was PBMCs. The receptors originated from a woman between 18 and 30 years old in good health and CMV-seropositive.

This sequence joins TRBV28 and TRBJ1-6, with 8 bases lining up with TRBD1. The CDR3 has 15 amino acids. Trimming at V came to 6 bases and at J to 7 bases, leaving 8 bases not matched to a gene. Germline CDR1 reads MDHEN; CDR2 reads SYDVKM. CDR3 protein: CASSLTGGSNSPLHF. The DNA for the CDR3 is TGTGCCAGCAGCTTAACAGGGGGTTCGAATTCACCCCTCCACTTT.

This sequence joins TRBV9 and TRBJ2-2, with TRBD2 identical over 7 bases. V shed 0 bases, J shed 3 bases, and the junction held 5 bases outside the gene matches. CDR1 SGDLS and CDR2 YYNGEE come from the germline V gene. The CDR3 spans 16 residues. This chain's CDR3 is CASSVVGLADTGELFF. CDR3 DNA sequence: TGTGCCAGCAGCGTAGTTGGGCTAGCGGACACCGGGGAGCTGTTTTTT.

The chain has TRBV5-4 and TRBJ2-5, with D possibly TRBD1 on 5 matching bases. This CDR3 comprises 14 residues. Deletions cut 4 bases from V and 1 base from J, with 11 bases between. Germline CDR1 and CDR2: SGHNT and YYREEE (reference sequence). CDR3 protein: CASSVDSPQETQYF. In nucleotides, the CDR3 is TGTGCCAGCAGCGTAGACAGTCCCCAAGAGACCCAGTACTTC.

The chain is built from TRBV6-4 and TRBJ2-3, with D maybe TRBD2 (7 bases). Trimming cost V 4 bases and J 2 bases, with 10 bases left between them. Germline V lookup: CDR1 MRHNA, CDR2 SNTAGT. CDR3 length: 14 residues. CDR3 in amino acids: CASSARGATDTQYF. The DNA of the CDR3 is TGTGCCAGCAGTGCTCGGGGGGCCACAGATACGCAGTATTTT.

V usage is TRBV9 and J usage is TRBJ2-7; unclear D gene. The CDR3 is 15 residues long. Germline CDR1 reads SGDLS; CDR2 reads YYNGEE. V was cut by 0 bases and J by 6 bases, with 16 bases left in between. CDR3 bases: TGTGCCAGCAGCGTAGGGAGAACCCAAACCAGCGAGCAGTACTTC. Protein product: CASSVGRTQTSEQYF. The full variable domain, in which reference TRBV9 and TRBJ2-7 provide the parts outside the CDR3, is DSGVTQTPKHLITATGQRVTLRCSPRSGDLSVYWYQQSLDQGLQFLIQYYNGEERAKGNILERFSAQQFPDLHSELNLSSLELGDSALYFCASSVGRTQTSEQYFGPGTRLTVT.

This clone has a single count. J is TRBJ1-1 and V is TRBV10-2; 10 bases align to TRBD1. The CDR3 is 15 amino acids. Losses at the gene ends were 7 bases for V and 11 bases for J; bases not matched to a gene: 16. From germline, CDR1 is WSHSY and CDR2 SAAADI. The CDR3 here is CASNPTGTGVRPAFF. CDR3 bases: TGCGCCAGCAATCCAACCGGGACAGGGGTCCGCCCGGCTTTCTTT.

The V call is TRBV27, the J call TRBJ2-3; possible D gene TRBD1, 6 bases. Trimming took off 5 bases at V and 5 bases at J, with 14 bases between the two ends. CDR1 and CDR2 from the germline V gene are MNHEY and SMNVEV (reference sequence). The CDR3 has 14 amino acids. The DNA for the CDR3 is TGTGCCAGCAGTCCCCTCCGAGGGGGAGATACGCAGTATTTT. Protein: CASSPLRGGDTQYF.

This clone came up once. The chain combines TRBV5-4 with TRBJ1-4, with 9 nucleotides matching TRBD1. The length of the CDR3 is 15 residues. The germline V gene encodes CDR1 SGHNT and CDR2 YYREEE (reference sequence). The trim removed 3 bases at V and 8 bases at J, leaving 8 bases unmatched. CDR3 DNA: TGTGCCAGCAGCTCAAAACAGGGGGCGAGAGAAAAACTGTTTTTT. Translated: CASSSKQGAREKLFF.

This sequence joins TRBV5-1 and TRBJ2-7; 9 bases align to TRBD1. CDR3 length: 14 amino acids. J was trimmed by 5 bases and V by 4 bases; bases with no gene match: 7. Per the germline V gene, CDR1 is SGHRS and CDR2 is YFSETQ. This CDR3 reads CASSPGTGLDEQYV. In DNA, the CDR3 is TGCGCCAGCAGCCCAGGGACAGGGTTGGACGAGCAGTACGTC.

The chain recombines TRBV5-1 with TRBJ1-3; no clear D. The V end lost 4 bases, the J end lost 2 bases, and 13 bases lay between the germline ends. Per the germline V gene, CDR1 is SGHRS and CDR2 is YFSETQ. The CDR3 is made up of 15 amino acids. The CDR3 is CASSLSWSTGNTIYF. CDR3 in DNA: TGCGCCAGCAGCCTGAGTTGGTCTACTGGAAACACCATATATTTT.

The chain couples TRBV4-1 to TRBJ1-2; maybe TRBD1 (6 bases). Trimming took off 4 bases at V and 4 bases at J, with 13 bases between the two ends. The CDR3 is 14 amino acids. Per germline, CDR1 MGHRA and CDR2 YSYEKL. The CDR3 protein is CASSRGGAGYGYTF. The CDR3 bases are TGCGCCAGCAGCCGGGGGGGCGCCGGCTATGGCTACACCTTC.

The rearrangement joins TRBV18 to TRBJ1-3, with 10 bases that match TRBD1. The ends lost 3 bases at V and 4 bases at J; junction bases unmatched: 3. The CDR3 totals 15 residues. Germline loops: CDR1 KGHSH, CDR2 LQKENI. This chain's CDR3 is CASSPGTGVGNTIYF. Written as DNA, the CDR3 is TGTGCCAGCTCACCCGGGACAGGGGTAGGAAACACCATATATTTT.

The DNA of the CDR3 is TGTGCCAGTACCTTGACAGGGGTCCAGCGTGAAGCTTTCTTT. It translates to CASTLTGVQREAFF. The V and J genes are TRBV19 and TRBJ1-1; 8 bases match TRBD1. This CDR3 region has 14 residues. The J segment lost 7 bases and the V segment lost 7 bases, leaving 11 bases of the junction unmatched. The germline CDR1 and CDR2 sequences are LNHDA and SQIVND (reference sequence).

The V and J genes are TRBV25-1 and TRBJ2-2; 8 bases align to TRBD2. V lost 8 bases and J lost 6; bases outside the gene matches: 11. CDR3 length equals 15 residues. The germline CDR1 and CDR2 sequences are MGHDK and SYGVNS. The CDR3 nucleotides read TGTGCCAGCCAAAACGGGACTAGAAGCGCCGGGGAGCTGTTTTTT. Protein product: CASQNGTRSAGELFF.

This clone was found once. The V gene is TRBV2, the J gene TRBJ2-7; D possibly corresponds to TRBD1 (6 bases). The CDR3 length is 14 residues. Germline V gives CDR1 SNHLY, CDR2 FYNNEI. The germline V and J ends were trimmed by 4 bases and 1 base, with 11 bases remaining between them. The CDR3 here is CASSGPGVSYEQYV. The CDR3 DNA reads TGTGCCAGCAGTGGCCCAGGGGTTTCCTACGAGCAGTACGTC.

This clone occurred a few times. The gene calls are TRBV29-1 and TRBJ1-5; TRBD1 agrees at 7 bases. This CDR3 is built from 14 residues. Unmatched junction bases numbered 9, after V lost 6 bases and J lost 4 bases. The germline gives CDR1 SQVTM, CDR2 ANQGSEA. In DNA, the CDR3 is TGCAGCGTCACCTCGGGACAGTCAAATCAGCCCCAGCATTTT. Residues: CSVTSGQSNQPQHF.

This chain joins TRBV9 and TRBJ1-2; no firm D call. Trimming pared 2 bases from V and 1 base from J, leaving 6 bases between. The CDR3 runs 13 residues. Germline assignment: CDR1 SGDLS and CDR2 YYNGEE. The CDR3 is CASSVNSNYGYTF. CDR3 coding DNA: TGTGCCAGCAGCGTGAACAGTAACTATGGCTACACCTTC.

The rearrangement joins TRBV18 to TRBJ2-6, with D perhaps matching TRBD1 (6 bases). Germline-derived CDR1 and CDR2 are KGHSH and LQKENI. This CDR3 is 18 amino acids long. V was clipped by 3 bases and J by 0 bases, with 15 bases between them. The CDR3 DNA sequence: TGTGCCAGCTCACCGGGGCAGGGGATAAGCTCTGGGGCCAACGTCCTGACTTTC. Its translation is CASSPGQGISSGANVLTF.

This chain links TRBV10-3 with TRBJ1-5; D is perhaps TRBD1 (5 bases). V lost 4 bases to trimming and J lost 4 bases, with 17 bases between them. The CDR3 spans 16 residues. Per germline, CDR1 ENHRY and CDR2 SYGVKD. CDR3 nucleotides: TGTGCCATCAGTGGCGTGGGGGGAAAAGGTAATCAGCCCCAGCATTTT. Encoded protein: CAISGVGGKGNQPQHF.

The chain combines TRBV2 with TRBJ1-5; D is perhaps TRBD1 (5 bases). The germline CDR1 and CDR2 sequences are SNHLY and FYNNEI. This CDR3 region has 12 residues. Trimming cost V 6 bases and J 6 bases, with 9 bases left between them. The CDR3 bases are TGTGCCAGCAGAGGGGTGGCTCAGCCCCAGCATTTT. Translation: CASRGVAQPQHF. Full variable domain (remainder filled in from reference TRBV2 and TRBJ1-5): EPEVTQTPSHQVTQMGQEVILRCVPISNHLYFYWYRQILGQKVEFLVSFYNNEISEKSEIFDDQFSVERPDGSNFTLKIRSTKLEDSAMYFCASRGVAQPQHFGDGTRLSIL.

Of note for this clone: Relative to the germline gene, one junction end is altered; a read error may explain this. The V call is TRBV27, the J call TRBJ1-1, with 11 bases aligning to TRBD1. Germline loops: CDR1 MNHEY, CDR2 SMNVEV (reference sequence). The CDR3 totals 13 residues. In DNA, the CDR3 is TGTGCCAGCAGTGTATCCGGACAGGGGGCGACTTTCTTT. Its protein is CASSVSGQGATFF.

In this sample, this clone turned up once. The chain couples TRBV18 to TRBJ2-3; perhaps TRBD1 as D (5 bases). Per germline, CDR1 KGHSH and CDR2 LQKENI. Trimming stripped 3 bases from V and 9 bases from J, with 13 bases between. This CDR3 is built from 13 residues. The CDR3 reads CASSPLTVGTQYF. CDR3 nucleotide sequence: TGTGCCAGCTCACCCTTGACAGTGGGGACGCAGTATTTT.

The chain combines TRBV6-1 with TRBJ2-7; TRBD1 aligns across 8 bases. Trimming cost V 7 bases and J 5 bases; bases outside gene matches: 13. CDR3 length: 15 amino acids. Germline V CDR1 and CDR2: MNHNS, SASEGT. CDR3 sequence reads: CASKLGQGASNEQYV. The DNA of the CDR3 is TGTGCCAGCAAACTGGGTCAGGGGGCAAGTAACGAGCAGTACGTC.

The chain is built from TRBV4-1 and TRBJ1-2, with TRBD1 as a possible D gene (5 bases). V dropped 0 bases and J dropped 2 bases, with 13 bases sitting between them. Germline assignment: CDR1 MGHRA and CDR2 YSYEKL. This CDR3 region has 16 residues. The CDR3 protein is CASSQDRGLMNYGYTF. In DNA, the CDR3 is TGCGCCAGCAGCCAAGATAGGGGTTTAATGAACTATGGCTACACCTTC.

J is TRBJ2-5 and V is TRBV28; TRBD2 agrees at 13 bases. The CDR3 length is 17 residues. The germline gives CDR1 MDHEN, CDR2 SYDVKM. V shed 6 bases and J 4 bases; nucleotides not matched to a gene: 11. CDR3 residues: CASSPRRTSGGGETQYF. CDR3 nucleotide sequence: TGTGCCAGCAGCCCGAGACGGACTAGCGGGGGAGGAGAGACCCAGTACTTC.

This clone has just one count. The chain carries TRBV7-8 and TRBJ2-7; weak D call: TRBD2 (5 bases). The CDR3 contains 16 residues. Germline CDR1 SGHVS, CDR2 FQNEAQ. Trimming shortened V by 5 bases and J by 3 bases, and 20 bases separated the two germline ends. The CDR3 here is CASSPLATGNLYEQYF. For the CDR3, the DNA is TGTGCCAGCAGCCCATTGGCAACCGGGAACCTCTACGAGCAGTACTTC.

This clone was seen once. The CDR3 reads CSVVGDSYEQYF. The CDR3 DNA reads as TGCAGCGTTGTAGGGGACTCCTACGAGCAGTACTTC. The V call is TRBV29-1, the J call TRBJ2-7; a possible D gene is TRBD1 (5 bases). CDR1 and CDR2 from the germline V gene are SQVTM and ANQGSEA. This CDR3 is built from 12 residues. V gave up 4 bases and J gave up 0 bases, with 7 bases separating them.

This chain uses TRBV29-1 with TRBJ2-7, with 11 bases matching TRBD1. The CDR3 totals 14 residues. V was pared by 6 bases and J by 0 bases, with 4 bases of the junction left unmatched. Germline lookup yields CDR1 SQVTM and CDR2 ANQGSEA. CDR3 in amino acids: CSVDGTGGSYEQYF. Here the CDR3 DNA reads TGCAGCGTGGATGGGACAGGGGGCTCCTACGAGCAGTACTTC.

This clone was counted between two and nine times. The chain links TRBV5-1 to TRBJ1-6, with no clear D. The CDR3 has 14 amino acids. Germline V gene data show CDR1 as SGHRS and CDR2 as YFSETQ. Trimming cost V 0 bases and J 7 bases, with 8 bases left between them. The CDR3 nucleotides are TGCGCCAGCAGCTTGGAACAGAAAAATTCACCCCTCCACTTT. It yields the protein CASSLEQKNSPLHF.

The CDR3 protein is CASSLNGAPEYEQYF. The CDR3 DNA reads as TGTGCCAGCAGCTTAAATGGGGCGCCCGAATACGAGCAGTACTTC. The chain combines TRBV5-6 with TRBJ2-7; D is perhaps TRBD1 (5 bases). The V end was cut by 2 bases, the J end by 4 bases, with 16 bases between. The CDR3 sequence is 15 residues long. The germline V gene encodes CDR1 SGHDT and CDR2 YYEEEE.

The chain carries TRBV5-5 and TRBJ1-6; D is possibly TRBD1 (5 bases). This CDR3 has 16 amino acids. Trimming took 0 bases from V and 9 from J, leaving 16 bases between them. The germline V gene has CDR1 SGHKS and CDR2 YYEKEE (reference sequence). The CDR3 nucleotides read TGTGCCAGCAGCTTGGTAGTGACAGTCCAGGGTTCACCCCTCCACTTT. As protein: CASSLVVTVQGSPLHF.

This clone was recorded only once. This chain joins TRBV28 and TRBJ1-5; no definite D call. The V and J ends lost 6 bases and 0 bases respectively, with 15 bases between them. Germline V gene lookup returns CDR1 MDHEN and CDR2 SYDVKM. CDR3 size: 16 residues. CDR3 sequence reads: CASRAQVLTSNQPQHF. In DNA, the CDR3 is TGTGCCAGCAGGGCGCAGGTCCTTACTAGCAATCAGCCCCAGCATTTT.